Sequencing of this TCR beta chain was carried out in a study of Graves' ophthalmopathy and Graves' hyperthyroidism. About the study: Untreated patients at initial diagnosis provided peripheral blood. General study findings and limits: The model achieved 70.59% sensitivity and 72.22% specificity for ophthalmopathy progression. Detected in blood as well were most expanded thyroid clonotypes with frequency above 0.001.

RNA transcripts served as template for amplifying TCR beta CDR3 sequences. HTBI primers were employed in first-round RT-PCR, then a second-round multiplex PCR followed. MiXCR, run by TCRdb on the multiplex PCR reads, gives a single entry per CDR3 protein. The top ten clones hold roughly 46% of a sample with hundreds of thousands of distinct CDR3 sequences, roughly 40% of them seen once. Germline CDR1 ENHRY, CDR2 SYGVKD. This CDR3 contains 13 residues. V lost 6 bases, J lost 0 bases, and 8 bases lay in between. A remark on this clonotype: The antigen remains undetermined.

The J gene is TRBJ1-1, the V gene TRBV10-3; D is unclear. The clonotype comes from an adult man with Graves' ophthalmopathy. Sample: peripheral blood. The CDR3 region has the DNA TGTGCCATCAGCTTGGACCTGAACACTGAAGCTTTCTTT. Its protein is CAISLDLNTEAFF.